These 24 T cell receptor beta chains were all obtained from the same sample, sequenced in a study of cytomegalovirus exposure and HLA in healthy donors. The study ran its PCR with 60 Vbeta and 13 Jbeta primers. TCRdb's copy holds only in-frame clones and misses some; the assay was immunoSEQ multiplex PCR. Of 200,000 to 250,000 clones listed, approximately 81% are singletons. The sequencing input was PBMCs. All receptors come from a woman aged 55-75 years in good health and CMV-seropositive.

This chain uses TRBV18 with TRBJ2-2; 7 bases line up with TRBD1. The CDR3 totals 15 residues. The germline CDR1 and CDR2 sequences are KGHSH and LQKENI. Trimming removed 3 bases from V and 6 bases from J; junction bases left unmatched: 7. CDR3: CASSPATGKAGELFF. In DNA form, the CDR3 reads TGTGCCAGCTCACCGGCGACAGGGAAAGCCGGGGAGCTGTTTTTT.

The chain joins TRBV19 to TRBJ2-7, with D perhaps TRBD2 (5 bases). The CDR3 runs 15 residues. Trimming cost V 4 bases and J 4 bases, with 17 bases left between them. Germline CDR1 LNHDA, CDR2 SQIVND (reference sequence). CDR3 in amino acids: CASSNSGIGVYEQYF. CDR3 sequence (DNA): TGTGCCAGTAGTAACTCCGGGATAGGTGTGTACGAGCAGTACTTC.

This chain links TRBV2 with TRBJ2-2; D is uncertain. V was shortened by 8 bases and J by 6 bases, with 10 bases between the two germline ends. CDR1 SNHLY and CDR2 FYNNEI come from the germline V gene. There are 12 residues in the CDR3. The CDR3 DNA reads TGTGCCAGCGTATACGAGTCCGGGGAGCTGTTTTTT. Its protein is CASVYESGELFF.

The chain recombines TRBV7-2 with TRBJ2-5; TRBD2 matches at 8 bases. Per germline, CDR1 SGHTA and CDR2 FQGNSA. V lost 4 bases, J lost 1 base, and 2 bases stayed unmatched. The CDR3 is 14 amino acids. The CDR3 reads CASSYSGAQETQYF. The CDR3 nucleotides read TGTGCCAGCAGCTATAGCGGGGCCCAAGAGACCCAGTACTTC.

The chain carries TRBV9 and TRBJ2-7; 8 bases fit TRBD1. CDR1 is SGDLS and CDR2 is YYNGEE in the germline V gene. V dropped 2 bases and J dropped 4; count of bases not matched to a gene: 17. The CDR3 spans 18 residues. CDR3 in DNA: TGTGCCAGCAGCGTTGGGACAGGAGGTACTAGATTCGAGTACGAGCAGTACTTC. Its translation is CASSVGTGGTRFEYEQYF.

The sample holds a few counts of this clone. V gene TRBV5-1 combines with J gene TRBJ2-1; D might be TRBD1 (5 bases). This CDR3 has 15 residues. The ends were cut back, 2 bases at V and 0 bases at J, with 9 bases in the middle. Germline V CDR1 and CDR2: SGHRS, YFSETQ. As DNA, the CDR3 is TGCGCCAGCAGCTTCGACAGCCTCTCCTACAATGAGCAGTTCTTC. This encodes CASSFDSLSYNEQFF.

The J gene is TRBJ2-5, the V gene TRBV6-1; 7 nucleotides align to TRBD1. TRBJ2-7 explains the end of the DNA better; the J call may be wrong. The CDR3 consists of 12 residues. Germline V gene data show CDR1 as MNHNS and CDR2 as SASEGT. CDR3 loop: CASSTGTYEQYF. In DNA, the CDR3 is TGTGCCAGCTCGACAGGGACCTACGAGCAGTACTTC.

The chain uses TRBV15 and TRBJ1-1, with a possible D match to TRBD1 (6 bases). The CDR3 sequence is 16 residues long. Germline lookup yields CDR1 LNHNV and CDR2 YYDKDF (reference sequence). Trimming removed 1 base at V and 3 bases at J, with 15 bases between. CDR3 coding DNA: TGTGCCACCAGCAGAGGGCTACAGGGCATGGACACTGAAGCTTTCTTT. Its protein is CATSRGLQGMDTEAFF.

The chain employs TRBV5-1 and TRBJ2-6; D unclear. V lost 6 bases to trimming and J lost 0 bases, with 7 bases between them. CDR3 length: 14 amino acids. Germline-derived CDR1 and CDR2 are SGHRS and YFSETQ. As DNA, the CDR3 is TGCGCCAGCACAGACACCTCTGGGGCCAACGTCCTGACTTTC. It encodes CASTDTSGANVLTF.

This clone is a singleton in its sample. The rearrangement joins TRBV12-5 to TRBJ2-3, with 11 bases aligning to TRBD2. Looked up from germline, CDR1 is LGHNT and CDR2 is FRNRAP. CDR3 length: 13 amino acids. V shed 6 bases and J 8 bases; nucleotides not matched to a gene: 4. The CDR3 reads CASGTSGTGTQYF. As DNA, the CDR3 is TGTGCTAGTGGGACTAGCGGGACTGGTACGCAGTATTTT. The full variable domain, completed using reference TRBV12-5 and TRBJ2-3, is DARVTQTPRHKVTEMGQEVTMRCQPILGHNTVFWYRQTMMQGLELLAYFRNRAPLDDSGMPKDRFSAEMPDATLATLKIQPSEPRDSAVYFCASGTSGTGTQYFGPGTRLTVL.

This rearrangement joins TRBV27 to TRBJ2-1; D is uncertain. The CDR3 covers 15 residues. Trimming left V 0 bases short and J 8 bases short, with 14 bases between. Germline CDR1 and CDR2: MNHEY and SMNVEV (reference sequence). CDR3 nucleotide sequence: TGTGCCAGCAGTTTATCCACAGTGTTTAACCATGAGCAGTTCTTC. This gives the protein CASSLSTVFNHEQFF.

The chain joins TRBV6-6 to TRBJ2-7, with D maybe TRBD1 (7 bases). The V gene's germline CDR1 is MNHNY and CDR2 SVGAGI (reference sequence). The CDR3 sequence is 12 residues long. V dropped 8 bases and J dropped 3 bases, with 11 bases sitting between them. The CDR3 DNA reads TGTGCCAGCCGACAGGGAGGCTACGAGCAGTACTTC. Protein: CASRQGGYEQYF.

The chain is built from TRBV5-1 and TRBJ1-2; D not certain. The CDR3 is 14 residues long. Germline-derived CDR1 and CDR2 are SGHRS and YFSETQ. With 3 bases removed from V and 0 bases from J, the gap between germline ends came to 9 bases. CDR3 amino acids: CASSSGGANYGYTF. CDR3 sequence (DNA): TGCGCCAGCAGCTCGGGAGGTGCTAACTATGGCTACACCTTC.

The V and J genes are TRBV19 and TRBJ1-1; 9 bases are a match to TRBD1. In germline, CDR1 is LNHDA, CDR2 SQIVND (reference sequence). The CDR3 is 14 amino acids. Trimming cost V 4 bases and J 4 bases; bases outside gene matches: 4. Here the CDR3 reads CASSNWTGVTEAFF. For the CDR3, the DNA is TGTGCCAGTAGTAACTGGACAGGGGTCACTGAAGCTTTCTTT.

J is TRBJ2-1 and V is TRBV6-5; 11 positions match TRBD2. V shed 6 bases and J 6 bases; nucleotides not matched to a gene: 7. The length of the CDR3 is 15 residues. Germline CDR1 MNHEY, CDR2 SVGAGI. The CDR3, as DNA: TGTGCCAGCAGCCTACTAGCGGGAGATGGCAATGAGCAGTTCTTC. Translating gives CASSLLAGDGNEQFF.

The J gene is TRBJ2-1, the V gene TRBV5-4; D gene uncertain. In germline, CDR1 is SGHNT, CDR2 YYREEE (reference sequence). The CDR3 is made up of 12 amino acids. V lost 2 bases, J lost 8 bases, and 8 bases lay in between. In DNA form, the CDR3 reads TGTGCCAGCAGCTTCGCAGGCGATGAGCAGTTCTTC. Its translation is CASSFAGDEQFF.

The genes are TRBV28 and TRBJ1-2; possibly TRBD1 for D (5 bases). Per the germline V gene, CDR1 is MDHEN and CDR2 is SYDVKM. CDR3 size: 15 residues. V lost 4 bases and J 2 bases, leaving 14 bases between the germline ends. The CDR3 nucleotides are TGTGCCAGCAGTTCGGGAGGGGAAGGGAACTATGGCTACACCTTC. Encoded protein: CASSSGGEGNYGYTF.

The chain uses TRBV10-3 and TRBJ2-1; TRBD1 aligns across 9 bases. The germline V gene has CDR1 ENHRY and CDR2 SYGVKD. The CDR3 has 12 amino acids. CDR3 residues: CAEGRDRDEQFF. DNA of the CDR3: TGTGCTGAGGGACGGGACAGGGATGAGCAGTTCTTC.

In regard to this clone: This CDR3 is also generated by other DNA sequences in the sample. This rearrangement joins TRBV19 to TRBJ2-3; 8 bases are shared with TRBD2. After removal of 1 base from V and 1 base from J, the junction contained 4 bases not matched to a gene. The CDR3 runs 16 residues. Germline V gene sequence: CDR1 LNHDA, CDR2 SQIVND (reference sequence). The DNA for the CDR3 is TGTGCCAGTAGTATAGTTGGACTAGCTGGCACAGATACGCAGTATTTT. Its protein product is CASSIVGLAGTDTQYF.

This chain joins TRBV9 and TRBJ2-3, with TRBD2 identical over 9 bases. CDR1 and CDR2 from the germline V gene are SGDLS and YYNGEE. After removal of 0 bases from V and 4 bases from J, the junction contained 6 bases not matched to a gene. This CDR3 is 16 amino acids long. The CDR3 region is CASSVAAGGLADTQYF. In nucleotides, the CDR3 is TGTGCCAGCAGCGTAGCGGCGGGAGGGTTGGCAGATACGCAGTATTTT.

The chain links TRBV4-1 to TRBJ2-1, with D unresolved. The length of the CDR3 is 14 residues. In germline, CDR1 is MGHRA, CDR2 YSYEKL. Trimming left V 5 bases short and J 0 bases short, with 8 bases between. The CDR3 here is CASSGRGSYNEQFF. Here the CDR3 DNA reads TGCGCCAGCAGCGGCCGCGGCTCCTACAATGAGCAGTTCTTC.

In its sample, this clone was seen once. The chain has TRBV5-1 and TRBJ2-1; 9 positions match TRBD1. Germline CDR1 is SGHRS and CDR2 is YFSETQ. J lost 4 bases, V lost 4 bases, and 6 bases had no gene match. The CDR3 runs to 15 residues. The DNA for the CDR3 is TGCGCCAGCAGCCTGGACGGGACAGGGTACAATGAGCAGTTCTTC. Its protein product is CASSLDGTGYNEQFF.

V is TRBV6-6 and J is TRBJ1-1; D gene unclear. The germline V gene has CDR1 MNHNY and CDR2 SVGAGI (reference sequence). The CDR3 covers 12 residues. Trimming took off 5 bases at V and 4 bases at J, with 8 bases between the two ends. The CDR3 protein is CASSARPTEAFF. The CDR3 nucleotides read TGTGCCAGCAGTGCCAGGCCCACTGAAGCTTTCTTT.

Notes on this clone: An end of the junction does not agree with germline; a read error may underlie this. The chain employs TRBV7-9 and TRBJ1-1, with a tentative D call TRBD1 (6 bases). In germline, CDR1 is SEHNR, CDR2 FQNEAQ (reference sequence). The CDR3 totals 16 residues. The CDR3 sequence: CSSSLAPPGQGNRAFF. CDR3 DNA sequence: TGTTCCAGCAGCTTAGCCCCACCCGGCCAGGGGAATCGAGCTTTCTTT.